The 28 T cell receptor beta chains in this list originate from one sample, sequenced in a study of blood T cell repertoires in COVID-19. Clones were sequenced by immunoSEQ multiplex PCR, and TCRdb holds only the in-frame ones, with some missing. Among about 250,000 clones, approximately 85% were seen once, and the ten largest hold around 4.7%. Specimen: peripheral blood. The receptors stem from a woman in her 70s with acute or convalescent COVID-19.

J is TRBJ2-1 and V is TRBV4-3; TRBD2 matches at 10 bases. Germline CDR1 and CDR2: LGHNA and YSLEER. This CDR3 spans 15 amino acids. Unmatched junction bases numbered 5, after V lost 0 bases and J lost 9 bases. The CDR3 nucleotides read TGCGCCAGCAGCCAAGACGGAGCGGGGGGGCTTGAGCAGTTCTTC. It codes for CASSQDGAGGLEQFF.

The chain uses TRBV6-5 and TRBJ1-6, with 7 bases lining up with TRBD1. Looked up from germline, CDR1 is MNHEY and CDR2 is SVGAGI. The CDR3 is made up of 14 amino acids. Trimming removed 6 bases from V and 7 bases from J; junction bases left unmatched: 6. This chain's CDR3 is CASRQTGRNSPLHF. CDR3 DNA sequence: TGTGCCAGCAGGCAGACAGGGAGGAATTCACCCCTCCACTTT.

This chain links TRBV7-6 with TRBJ1-1; tentative D call: TRBD1 (6 bases). Trimming took 5 bases from V and 7 from J, leaving 20 bases between them. Germline-derived CDR1 and CDR2 are SGHVS and FNYEAQ. The CDR3 length is 15 residues. CDR3 DNA: TGTGCCAGCAGCCCCGATGTCAACAGGGTTTATGAAGCTTTCTTT. Translation gives CASSPDVNRVYEAFF. The complete variable domain, with remaining parts taken from reference TRBV7-6 and TRBJ1-1, reads GAGVSQSPRYKVTKRGQDVALRCDPISGHVSLYWYRQALGQGPEFLTYFNYEAQQDKSGLPNDRFSAERPEGSISTLTIQRTEQRDSAMYRCASSPDVNRVYEAFFGQGTRLTVV.

The chain is built from TRBV9 and TRBJ1-1, with D perhaps TRBD1 (5 bases). The CDR3 sequence is 15 residues long. V was pared by 4 bases and J by 3 bases, with 16 bases between. CDR1 and CDR2 (germline): SGDLS, YYNGEE. The CDR3 protein is CASSPSGAWYTEAFF. CDR3 sequence (DNA): TGTGCCAGCAGCCCTAGTGGGGCGTGGTACACTGAAGCTTTCTTT.

This clone is a singleton in its sample. This chain links TRBV7-9 with TRBJ2-7; a possible D gene is TRBD1 (7 bases). Germline CDR1 SEHNR, CDR2 FQNEAQ (reference sequence). V gave up 2 bases and J gave up 4 bases, with 12 bases separating them. The CDR3 loop spans 14 amino acids. This chain's CDR3 is CASSLLAGGYEQYF. CDR3 DNA: TGTGCCAGCAGCTTATTGGCAGGGGGGTACGAGCAGTACTTC.

CDR3: CATSDRGQGTGELFF. DNA for the CDR3: TGTGCCACCAGTGATCGCGGACAGGGCACCGGGGAGCTGTTTTTT. The rearrangement joins TRBV24-1 to TRBJ2-2; TRBD1 aligns across 8 bases. From germline, CDR1 is KGHDR and CDR2 SFDVKD. The V gene end was trimmed by 3 bases and the J gene end by 4 bases; junction bases not matched to a gene: 3. The CDR3 is 15 residues long.

CDR3 sequence reads: CAWSREAIGYTF. The CDR3, as DNA: TGTGCCTGGAGTCGGGAAGCTATAGGCTACACCTTC. This chain joins TRBV30 and TRBJ1-2; D unclear. The CDR3 contains 12 residues. From germline, CDR1 is GTSNPN and CDR2 SVGIG (reference sequence). V was cut by 2 bases and J by 8 bases, with 12 bases left in between.

V and J are TRBV9 and TRBJ2-1; TRBD2 matches 13 bases. The germline CDR1 and CDR2 sequences are SGDLS and YYNGEE. Trimming at V came to 2 bases and at J to 4 bases, leaving 6 bases not matched to a gene. The length of the CDR3 is 17 residues. Written as DNA, the CDR3 is TGTGCCAGCAGCGTCCTCGGACTAGCGGGGGCTTACAATGAGCAGTTCTTC. Protein: CASSVLGLAGAYNEQFF.

The chain employs TRBV6-5 and TRBJ1-6, with 9 nucleotides matching TRBD1. The CDR3 is made up of 15 amino acids. Germline CDR1 is MNHEY and CDR2 is SVGAGI. The trim removed 5 bases at V and 5 bases at J, leaving 4 bases unmatched. The CDR3 nucleotides read TGTGCCAGCAGTAGTACAGGGGGCCATAATTCACCCCTCCACTTT. It encodes CASSSTGGHNSPLHF.

This chain joins TRBV2 and TRBJ2-4; 7 positions agree with TRBD1. The junction had 13 bases not matched to a gene; V was cut back by 6 bases and J by 11 bases. Germline V lookup: CDR1 SNHLY, CDR2 FYNNEI. CDR3 size: 14 residues. CDR3 amino acids: CASSGDSPSRVQYF. CDR3 nucleotides: TGTGCCAGCAGCGGGGACAGCCCCAGCCGGGTTCAGTACTTC.

In its sample, this clone was seen once. The chain is built from TRBV6-2 or TRBV6-3 and TRBJ1-1; TRBD1 might be the D (6 bases). V lost 6 bases and J lost 11, with 13 bases in between. Germline values: CDR1 MNHEY, CDR2 SVGEGT. The CDR3 consists of 11 residues. The CDR3, as DNA: TGTGCCAGCAGCGAACAGGGACGGGCTTTCTTT. Translation: CASSEQGRAFF.

The chain uses TRBV10-3 and TRBJ2-1, with 8 positions matching TRBD1. The CDR3 is 14 residues long. Germline V CDR1 and CDR2: ENHRY, SYGVKD. V lost 5 bases and J lost 2; bases outside the gene matches: 2. The CDR3 nucleotides are TGTGCCATCAGTTGGACAGGGCCCTACAATGAGCAGTTCTTC. It codes for CAISWTGPYNEQFF.

V gene TRBV5-1 combines with J gene TRBJ1-5; 9 nucleotides line up with TRBD1. V gave up 4 bases and J gave up 6 bases; unmatched junction bases: 8. This CDR3 has 15 amino acids. Germline V gene sequence: CDR1 SGHRS, CDR2 YFSETQ. The CDR3 nucleotides are TGCGCCAGCAGCATGACAGGGGGTAGTAGTCAGCCCCAGCATTTT. Translating it yields CASSMTGGSSQPQHF.

This chain joins TRBV7-2 and TRBJ1-3, with D perhaps TRBD1 (5 bases). V lost 2 bases to trimming and J lost 1 base, with 9 bases between them. CDR1 and CDR2 from the germline V gene are SGHTA and FQGNSA. CDR3 size: 15 residues. The CDR3 nucleotides read TGTGCCAGCAGCTTACGACAGTCATCTGGAAACACCATATATTTT. Amino acid sequence: CASSLRQSSGNTIYF.

The V and J genes are TRBV28 and TRBJ1-2; D not certain. The CDR3 sequence is 13 residues long. V gave up 4 bases and J gave up 8 bases, with 14 bases separating them. CDR1 and CDR2 from the germline V gene are MDHEN and SYDVKM. CDR3 coding DNA: TGTGCCAGCAGTTCACCCGCTAAGCGGGGCTACACCTTC. Protein: CASSSPAKRGYTF.

The chain employs TRBV7-2 and TRBJ1-2, with TRBD1 matching over 7 bases. The CDR3 is 13 amino acids. Germline V gene sequence: CDR1 SGHTA, CDR2 FQGNSA. The V segment lost 6 bases and the J segment 8 bases; nucleotides outside the gene matches: 9. CDR3 sequence reads: CASSSDRVGGYTF. The CDR3 nucleotides are TGTGCCAGCAGTTCCGACAGGGTAGGGGGCTACACCTTC.

This chain joins TRBV7-7 and TRBJ2-5; no reliable D call. Germline values: CDR1 SSHAT, CDR2 FNYEAQ (reference sequence). This CDR3 spans 15 amino acids. The germline V and J ends were trimmed by 1 base and 5 bases, with 14 bases remaining between them. CDR3 residues: CASSLEVTGRETQYF. CDR3 nucleotides: TGTGCCAGCAGCTTAGAGGTTACGGGTAGGGAGACCCAGTACTTC.

V is TRBV5-6 and J is TRBJ1-2; D not resolved. There are 12 residues in the CDR3. CDR1 is SGHDT, CDR2 YYEEEE, per germline. Deletions cut 4 bases from V and 5 bases from J, with 9 bases between. The CDR3 sequence: CASSQTYYGYTF. The CDR3 DNA reads TGTGCCAGCAGCCAAACTTATTATGGCTACACCTTC.

The chain employs TRBV30 and TRBJ2-3; 7 bases fit TRBD2. Germline-derived CDR1 and CDR2 are GTSNPN and SVGIG (reference sequence). The CDR3 loop spans 14 amino acids. V shed 0 bases and J 4 bases; nucleotides not matched to a gene: 4. The CDR3 spells CAWSVPGGPDTQYF. Written as DNA, the CDR3 is TGTGCCTGGAGTGTACCGGGGGGTCCAGATACGCAGTATTTT.

The genes are TRBV7-6 and TRBJ2-2; 11 bases fit TRBD1. The germline V gene encodes CDR1 SGHVS and CDR2 FNYEAQ. The CDR3 is made up of 15 amino acids. Trimming took 5 bases from V and 3 from J; bases not matched to a gene: 2. The CDR3 nucleotides read TGTGCCAGCAGCCCGGACAGGGGGCACACCGGGGAGCTGTTTTTT. Residues: CASSPDRGHTGELFF.

The chain carries TRBV28 and TRBJ2-7; 11 nucleotides align to TRBD1. The CDR3 loop spans 16 amino acids. From germline, CDR1 is MDHEN and CDR2 SYDVKM. Germline trimming cut 7 bases from V and 2 bases from J; bases unmatched to any gene: 10. The CDR3 sequence is CASTHSVGQGAYEQYF. CDR3 coding DNA: TGTGCCAGCACTCATTCGGTGGGACAGGGGGCCTACGAGCAGTACTTC.

This clone was seen once. Different DNA sequences within this sample yield the same CDR3. J is TRBJ1-2 and V is TRBV4-3; tentative D call: TRBD1 (6 bases). Trimming stripped 1 base from V and 0 bases from J, with 6 bases between. Germline CDR1 and CDR2: LGHNA and YSLEER. The CDR3 contains 14 residues. CDR3 amino acids: CASSQGQANYGYTF. DNA for the CDR3: TGCGCCAGCAGCCAAGGACAGGCTAACTATGGCTACACCTTC.

The CDR3 nucleotides are TGTGCCAGCTCACTTGCTGACACGAAATTAACAGGTCACTCTGGAAACACCATATATTTT. It codes for CASSLADTKLTGHSGNTIYF. The rearrangement uses TRBV18 and TRBJ1-3; D may be TRBD1 (5 bases). This CDR3 is built from 20 residues. The V and J ends lost 4 bases and 0 bases respectively, with 25 bases between them. Looked up from germline, CDR1 is KGHSH and CDR2 is LQKENI.

Concerning this clone itself: Within the sample, other DNA sequences also encode this same CDR3. The chain has TRBV6-6 and TRBJ1-1, with TRBD1 matching over 8 bases. V was pared by 0 bases and J by 8 bases, with 2 bases of the junction left unmatched. Germline V CDR1 and CDR2: MNHNY, SVGAGI (reference sequence). CDR3 length: 13 amino acids. CDR3 coding DNA: TGTGCCAGCAGTTACTCCGACAGGGGCGAAGCTTTCTTT. This translates into CASSYSDRGEAFF.

The V and J genes are TRBV7-9 and TRBJ2-7; 7 bases map to TRBD1. Germline trimming cut 1 base from V and 3 bases from J; bases unmatched to any gene: 6. Germline lookup yields CDR1 SEHNR and CDR2 FQNEAQ (reference sequence). The CDR3 runs to 15 residues. Written as DNA, the CDR3 is TGTGCCAGCAGCTTAGGACAGGGCTTGGACTACGAGCAGTACTTC. Protein: CASSLGQGLDYEQYF. Full variable domain (outside the CDR3, taken from reference TRBV7-9 and TRBJ2-7): DTGVSQNPRHKITKRGQNVTFRCDPISEHNRLYWYRQTLGQGPEFLTYFQNEAQLEKSRLLSDRFSAERPKGSFSTLEIQRTEQGDSAMYLCASSLGQGLDYEQYFGPGTRLTVT.

The chain is built from TRBV5-1 and TRBJ2-3; D is perhaps TRBD2 (6 bases). The CDR3 is 14 residues long. The V end lost 4 bases, the J end lost 2 bases, and 11 bases lay between the germline ends. CDR1 is SGHRS, CDR2 YFSETQ, per germline. The CDR3 bases are TGCGCCAGCAGCCGGGGAGGCTTCACAGATACGCAGTATTTT. Its translation: CASSRGGFTDTQYF.

The chain uses TRBV3-1 (or the pseudogene TRBV3-2) and TRBJ2-1, with D maybe TRBD1 (5 bases). This CDR3 spans 15 amino acids. Trimming shortened V by 3 bases and J by 5 bases, and 14 bases separated the two germline ends. Germline V gene data show CDR1 as LGHDT and CDR2 as YNNKEL (reference sequence). CDR3 DNA sequence: TGTGCCAGCAGCCACGTGACAGTCCTAAACAATGAGCAGTTCTTC. Its protein product is CASSHVTVLNNEQFF.

The V gene is TRBV18, the J gene TRBJ1-2, with 7 positions matching TRBD1. With 3 bases clipped from V and 8 bases from J, the junction kept 9 bases outside the gene matches. Germline-derived CDR1 and CDR2 are KGHSH and LQKENI. There are 14 residues in the CDR3. The CDR3 region has the DNA TGTGCCAGCTCACCTCGGAACAGGGGTGAGGGCTACACCTTC. Its protein product is CASSPRNRGEGYTF.